Reported below is one T cell receptor beta chain. Its antigen is unknown. Given a much more abundant clone one base away, this may be a read error. This sample stems from a study of blood T cells in healthy people across ages. Study-level points and caveats: When set beside aged donors, long-lived donors presented more naive CD4+ cells and higher diversity. Across the age range, TCR beta diversity per million T cells fell in a roughly linear way.

This CDR3 spans 16 amino acids. The V and J ends lost 1 base and 1 base respectively, with 14 bases between them. Germline assignment: CDR1 DFQATT and CDR2 SNEGSKA (reference sequence). Sample-barcoded 5' priming and a J-beta primer mix drove a second PCR of roughly 6 to 12 cycles. MiXCR was run by TCRdb on the 5' RACE reads, yielding one entry per CDR3 protein. Here the sample spans fewer than 800,000 distinct CDR3 sequences, 32% being singletons. Every donor provided roughly 10 milliliters of peripheral blood. What was sequenced was blood. This chain joins TRBV20-1 and TRBJ1-5; possible D gene TRBD1, 5 bases. The sequence was collected from an elderly woman in good health. CDR3 bases: TGCAGTGCTAGAGCCGCCCAAGGGGCGAGCAATCAGCCCCAGCATTTT. The encoded protein is CSARAAQGASNQPQHF.